What follows are 9 T cell receptor beta chains derived from one specimen sequenced in a study of CD8+ T cells in alopecia areata. Collection of lesional scalp punch biopsies and peripheral blood was performed in alopecia areata patients. Once RNA had been extracted, it was reverse transcribed into cDNA to act as the sequencing template. Using immunoSEQ multiplex PCR, the repertoire was profiled, and TCRdb retains in-frame clones only, with some absent. The repertoire has under 20,000 clones, under 75% of them found once; the top ten carry 6% to 7.5%. Sequencing used skin, obtained at week 0. Receptors were obtained from a human donor with alopecia areata.

This clone was seen a few times. A read error may produce the germline difference seen at one junction end. Other DNA sequences within the sample encode an identical CDR3. The rearrangement uses TRBV4-1 and TRBJ2-1; 8 bases line up with TRBD2. The germline V gene has CDR1 MGHRA and CDR2 YSYEKL. The CDR3 runs 16 residues. CDR3 nucleotide sequence: TGTGCCAGCAGCCCCCAAGGGCTAGCGGGTTCCAATGAGCAGTTCTTC. Translation gives CASSPQGLAGSNEQFF.

The rearrangement joins TRBV7-8 to TRBJ1-6; D might be TRBD1 (5 bases). There are 15 residues in the CDR3. V was pared by 8 bases and J by 0 bases, with 11 bases between. Germline loops: CDR1 SGHVS, CDR2 FQNEAQ. The CDR3 reads CASRQGSSYNSPLHF. In nucleotides, the CDR3 is TGTGCCAGCCGCCAGGGTAGCTCCTATAATTCACCCCTCCACTTT. The full variable domain, its missing parts supplied by reference TRBV7-8 and TRBJ1-6, is GAGVSQSPRYKVAKRGQDVALRCDPISGHVSLFWYQQALGQGPEFLTYFQNEAQLDKSGLPSDRFFAERPEGSVSTLKIQRTQQEDSAVYLCASRQGSSYNSPLHFGNGTRLTVT.

The rearrangement uses TRBV29-1 and TRBJ2-2; D gene ambiguous. The CDR3 totals 14 residues. The germline V gene encodes CDR1 SQVTM and CDR2 ANQGSEA. Trimming left V 7 bases short and J 0 bases short, with 12 bases between. For the CDR3, the DNA is TGCAGCGCCCTGACGCCCGCGAACACCGGGGAGCTGTTTTTT. Protein sequence: CSALTPANTGELFF.

This clone was counted a few times. The rearrangement uses TRBV5-1 and TRBJ2-7; a weak D match, TRBD2 (5 bases). Between the trimmed V and J ends, which lost 2 bases and 6 bases, there was a span of 15 bases. Germline V gene data show CDR1 as SGHRS and CDR2 as YFSETQ. This CDR3 comprises 14 residues. CDR3 sequence: CASSFTGFYGEQYF. The CDR3 nucleotides are TGCGCCAGCAGCTTCACGGGATTCTATGGCGAGCAGTACTTC.

This chain connects TRBV27 to TRBJ1-6; no clear D gene. CDR1 MNHEY and CDR2 SMNVEV come from the germline V gene (reference sequence). V lost 0 bases to trimming and J lost 10 bases, with 10 bases between them. The CDR3 extends over 14 amino acids. DNA for the CDR3: TGTGCCAGCAGTTTATCGCTGGGCGGCTCACCCCTCCACTTT. Encoded protein: CASSLSLGGSPLHF.

The genes are TRBV5-1 and TRBJ2-5, with TRBD1 as a possible D gene (5 bases). Trimming cost V 1 base and J 3 bases, with 7 bases left between them. The CDR3 consists of 13 residues. The germline V gene has CDR1 SGHRS and CDR2 YFSETQ. CDR3 in amino acids: CASSLKGEETQYF. The CDR3 DNA follows: TGCGCCAGCAGCTTGAAAGGGGAAGAGACCCAGTACTTC.

V gene TRBV10-1 combines with J gene TRBJ2-2; no reliable D call. This CDR3 spans 13 amino acids. Germline CDR1 is WNHNN and CDR2 is SYGVQD (reference sequence). V was pared by 8 bases and J by 1 base, with 8 bases between. The CDR3 region is CASSWQNTGELFF. CDR3 DNA: TGCGCCAGCTCCTGGCAGAACACCGGGGAGCTGTTTTTT.

CDR3 region: CASSSTGLYEQYF. The DNA for the CDR3 is TGTGCCAGCAGTTCGACCGGACTCTACGAGCAGTACTTC. The chain employs TRBV6-5 and TRBJ2-7, with a weak D call TRBD2 (5 bases). The ends were cut back, 4 bases at V and 3 bases at J, with 10 bases in the middle. The germline V gene has CDR1 MNHEY and CDR2 SVGAGI. The CDR3 sequence is 13 residues long.

The rearrangement links TRBV2 to TRBJ2-1; the match to TRBD2 covers 13 bases. Germline CDR1 and CDR2: SNHLY and FYNNEI. This CDR3 region has 16 residues. J lost 3 bases, V lost 6 bases, and 5 bases had no gene match. CDR3 region: CASRMGTSGVYNEQFF. The CDR3 DNA is TGTGCCAGCAGGATGGGGACTAGCGGGGTCTACAATGAGCAGTTCTTC.